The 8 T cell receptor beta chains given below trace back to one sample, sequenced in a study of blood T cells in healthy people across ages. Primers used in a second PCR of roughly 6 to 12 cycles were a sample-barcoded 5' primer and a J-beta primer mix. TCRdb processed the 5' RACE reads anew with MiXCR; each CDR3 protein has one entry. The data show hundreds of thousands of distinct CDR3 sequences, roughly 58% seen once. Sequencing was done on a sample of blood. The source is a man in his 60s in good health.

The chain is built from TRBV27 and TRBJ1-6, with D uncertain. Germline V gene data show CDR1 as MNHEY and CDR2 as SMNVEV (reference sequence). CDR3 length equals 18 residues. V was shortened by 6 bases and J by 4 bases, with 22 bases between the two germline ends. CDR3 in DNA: TGTGCCAGCAGCCGGGTGGTGCGAGGGCGCCTATATAATTCACCCCTCCACTTT. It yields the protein CASSRVVRGRLYNSPLHF.

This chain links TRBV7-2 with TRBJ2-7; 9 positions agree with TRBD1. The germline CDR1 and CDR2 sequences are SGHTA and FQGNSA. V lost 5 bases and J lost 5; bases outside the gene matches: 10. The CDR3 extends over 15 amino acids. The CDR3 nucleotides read TGTGCCAGCAGCAGATCCGGGACAGGGACGGACGAGCAGTACTTC. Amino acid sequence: CASSRSGTGTDEQYF.

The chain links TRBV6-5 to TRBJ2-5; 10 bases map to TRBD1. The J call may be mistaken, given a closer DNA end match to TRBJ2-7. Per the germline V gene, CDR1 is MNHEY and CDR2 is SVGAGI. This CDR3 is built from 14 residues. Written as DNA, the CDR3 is TGTGCCAGCAGTGTCTCGGGACAGGGGTTCGAGCAGTACTTC. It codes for CASSVSGQGFEQYF.

CDR3 loop: CASSRGQGDHEQYF. The CDR3 DNA sequence: TGTGCCAGCAGCCGCGGACAGGGCGACCACGAGCAGTACTTC. The chain combines TRBV5-6 with TRBJ2-7, with 8 bases lining up with TRBD1. J gave up 5 bases and V 4 bases, and 8 bases lay outside the gene matches. Germline CDR1 SGHDT, CDR2 YYEEEE. This CDR3 comprises 14 residues.

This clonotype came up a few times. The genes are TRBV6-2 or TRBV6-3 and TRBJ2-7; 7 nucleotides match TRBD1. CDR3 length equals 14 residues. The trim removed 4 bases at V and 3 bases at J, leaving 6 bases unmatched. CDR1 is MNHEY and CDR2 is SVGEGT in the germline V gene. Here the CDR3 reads CASSLPTGVYEQYF. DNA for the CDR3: TGTGCCAGCAGTTTACCCACAGGGGTCTACGAGCAGTACTTC.

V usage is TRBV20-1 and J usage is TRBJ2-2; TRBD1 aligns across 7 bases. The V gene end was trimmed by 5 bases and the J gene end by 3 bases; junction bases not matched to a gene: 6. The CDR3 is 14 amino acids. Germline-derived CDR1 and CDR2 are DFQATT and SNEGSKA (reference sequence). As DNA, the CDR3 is TGCAGTGCTGGAAGGACAGGACACACCGGGGAGCTGTTTTTT. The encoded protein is CSAGRTGHTGELFF.

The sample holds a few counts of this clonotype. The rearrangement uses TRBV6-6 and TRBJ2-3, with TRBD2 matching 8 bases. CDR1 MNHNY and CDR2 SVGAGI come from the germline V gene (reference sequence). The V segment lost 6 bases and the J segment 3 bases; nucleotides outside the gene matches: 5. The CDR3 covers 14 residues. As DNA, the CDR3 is TGTGCCAGCAGGGGGGCGGGGGGTACAGATACGCAGTATTTT. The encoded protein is CASRGAGGTDTQYF.

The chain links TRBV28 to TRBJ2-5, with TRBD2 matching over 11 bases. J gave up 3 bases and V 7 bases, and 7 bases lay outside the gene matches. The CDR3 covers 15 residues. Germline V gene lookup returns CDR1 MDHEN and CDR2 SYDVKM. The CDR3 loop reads CASIEASGGKETQYF. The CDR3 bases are TGTGCCAGCATCGAGGCTAGCGGGGGGAAAGAGACCCAGTACTTC.